This TCR beta chain was retrieved from a study of blood T cell repertoires in COVID-19. Repertoires were generated with immunoSEQ multiplex PCR, while TCRdb's copy carries only in-frame clones and drops some. The sample has about 150,000 clones, roughly 83% seen once. This CDR3 has 14 residues. Germline values: CDR1 KGHSH, CDR2 LQKENI. V lost 3 bases and J lost 8, with 16 bases in between. The V call is TRBV18, the J call TRBJ1-2; a possible D gene is TRBD1 (5 bases). Material: peripheral blood. This clonotype was sampled from a woman aged 55-70 years with COVID-19, enrolled during active disease. CDR3 sequence (DNA): TGTGCCAGCTCACCCGACAGTGCAATTAGGGGCTACACCTTC. This codes for CASSPDSAIRGYTF.